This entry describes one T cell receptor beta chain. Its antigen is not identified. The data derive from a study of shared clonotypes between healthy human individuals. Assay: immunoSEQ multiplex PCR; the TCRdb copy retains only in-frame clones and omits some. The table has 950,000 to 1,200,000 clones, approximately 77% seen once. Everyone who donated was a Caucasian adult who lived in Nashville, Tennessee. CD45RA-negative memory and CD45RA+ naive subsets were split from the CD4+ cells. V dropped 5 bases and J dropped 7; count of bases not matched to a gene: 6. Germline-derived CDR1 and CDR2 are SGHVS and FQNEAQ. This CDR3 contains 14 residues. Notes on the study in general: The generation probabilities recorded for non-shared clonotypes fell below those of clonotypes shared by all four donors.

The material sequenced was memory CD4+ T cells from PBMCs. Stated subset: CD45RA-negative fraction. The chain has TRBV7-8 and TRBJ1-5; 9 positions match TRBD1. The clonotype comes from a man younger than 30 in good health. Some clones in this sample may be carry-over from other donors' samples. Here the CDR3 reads CASSADRGKQPQHF. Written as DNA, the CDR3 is TGTGCCAGCAGCGCTGACAGGGGGAAACAGCCCCAGCATTTT.